The next 21 T cell receptor beta chains were all read from a single sample in a study of T-cell reconstitution after alpha-beta-depleted transplantation in children. Preparation of the TCRbeta library involved a method that used unique molecular identifiers. TCRdb ran MiXCR on the PCR reads and lists one entry per CDR3 protein. Of 700,000 to 950,000 distinct CDR3 sequences listed, roughly 15% are singletons. Sequenced material: PBMCs, mostly from graft donor cells, taken 360 days after TCRalphabeta/CD19-depleted stem cell transplant. The origin of the receptors is a male patient between 10 and 17 years old who had a stem cell transplant for acute lymphoblastic leukemia, so the T cells may come from the graft donor.

This rearrangement joins TRBV18 to TRBJ2-1; D unclear. Germline V gene sequence: CDR1 KGHSH, CDR2 LQKENI. V gave up 4 bases and J gave up 5 bases, with 18 bases separating them. CDR3 length equals 16 residues. CDR3 sequence reads: CASSLRTSQLHNEQFF. In nucleotides, the CDR3 is TGTGCCAGCTCACTCAGGACCTCACAACTCCACAATGAGCAGTTCTTC.

This clonotype was detected a few times. V is TRBV5-1 and J is TRBJ2-5; D remains ambiguous. Germline CDR1 SGHRS, CDR2 YFSETQ. The CDR3 runs 14 residues. The V gene lost 0 bases and the J gene lost 2 bases, with 8 bases spanning the gap. DNA of the CDR3: TGCGCCAGCAGCTTGGAGCCACCACAAGAGACCCAGTACTTC. Translation: CASSLEPPQETQYF.

This clonotype was counted ten times or more. The gene calls are TRBV12-3 or TRBV12-4 and TRBJ2-1; no clear D gene. V was shortened by 0 bases and J by 8 bases, with 8 bases between the two germline ends. This CDR3 contains 13 residues. The chain's CDR3 is CASSLAPSYEQFF. CDR3 nucleotides: TGTGCCAGCAGTTTAGCTCCGAGTTATGAGCAGTTCTTC.

The J gene is TRBJ2-3, the V gene TRBV5-1; 7 bases agree with TRBD1. The V gene end was trimmed by 4 bases and the J gene end by 4 bases; junction bases not matched to a gene: 12. CDR3 length: 16 residues. CDR1 and CDR2 from the germline V gene are SGHRS and YFSETQ. In DNA form, the CDR3 reads TGCGCCAGCAGCAGGACCGGGACAGAGACTCCAGATACGCAGTATTTT. Translating gives CASSRTGTETPDTQYF.

This clonotype appeared a few times. The J gene is TRBJ2-1, the V gene TRBV27; D unresolved. The germline V gene encodes CDR1 MNHEY and CDR2 SMNVEV (reference sequence). This CDR3 region has 16 residues. V was cut by 2 bases and J by 4 bases, with 15 bases left in between. The CDR3 is CASSLRPAAAYNEQFF. The CDR3 DNA is TGTGCCAGCAGTTTAAGGCCAGCCGCGGCGTACAATGAGCAGTTCTTC.

CDR3 sequence reads: CSAGEFGVSYNEQFF. The CDR3 DNA sequence: TGCAGTGCTGGCGAATTTGGAGTGTCCTACAATGAGCAGTTCTTC. The chain uses TRBV20-1 and TRBJ2-1; D unclear. The CDR3 is 15 amino acids. The germline V gene encodes CDR1 DFQATT and CDR2 SNEGSKA (reference sequence). V dropped 5 bases and J dropped 1 base, with 15 bases sitting between them.

The chain couples TRBV7-6 to TRBJ2-7; TRBD1 is a possible D gene (5 bases). CDR1 and CDR2 from the germline V gene are SGHVS and FNYEAQ. The CDR3 loop spans 15 amino acids. Trimming took 2 bases from V and 1 from J, leaving 12 bases between them. CDR3 sequence reads: CASSLQGGESYEQYF. The CDR3 region has the DNA TGTGCCAGCAGCTTACAGGGTGGGGAATCCTACGAGCAGTACTTC. Together with reference TRBV7-6 and TRBJ2-7, the CDR3 gives the full variable domain: GAGVSQSPRYKVTKRGQDVALRCDPISGHVSLYWYRQALGQGPEFLTYFNYEAQQDKSGLPNDRFSAERPEGSISTLTIQRTEQRDSAMYRCASSLQGGESYEQYFGPGTRLTVT.

This clonotype was found many times. DNA for the CDR3: TGTGCCAGCAGTCCGCATACAGGGGGCACCTACGAGCAGTACTTC. Its protein product is CASSPHTGGTYEQYF. This chain links TRBV27 with TRBJ2-7, with 9 bases lining up with TRBD1. The CDR3 spans 15 residues. Germline lookup yields CDR1 MNHEY and CDR2 SMNVEV (reference sequence). With V trimmed by 5 bases and J by 2 bases, 7 bases remained unmatched.

The genes are TRBV5-4 and TRBJ2-6; D is possibly TRBD2 (6 bases). V lost 0 bases and J lost 2, with 9 bases in between. Germline loops: CDR1 SGHNT, CDR2 YYREEE (reference sequence). The CDR3 has 16 amino acids. The CDR3 region is CASSLAGAAGANVLTF. For the CDR3, the DNA is TGTGCCAGCAGCTTGGCGGGAGCAGCTGGGGCCAACGTCCTGACTTTC.

This clonotype was observed a few times. The chain has TRBV11-2 and TRBJ2-1; weak D call: TRBD2 (7 bases). Germline CDR1 reads SGHAT; CDR2 reads FQNNGV. V dropped 7 bases and J dropped 4 bases, with 29 bases sitting between them. The CDR3 totals 19 residues. The CDR3 nucleotides read TGTGCCAGCACCACTAGGGGGTGGATTCGGGATAGCGGGTACAATGAGCAGTTCTTC. Protein sequence: CASTTRGWIRDSGYNEQFF.

This clonotype was seen ten or more times. The rearrangement joins TRBV7-9 to TRBJ2-1; no firm D call. There are 13 residues in the CDR3. Germline values: CDR1 SEHNR, CDR2 FQNEAQ (reference sequence). V was pared by 5 bases and J by 10 bases, with 15 bases between. This chain's CDR3 is CASSPLRQPEQFF. CDR3 DNA: TGTGCCAGCAGCCCCCTACGACAACCAGAGCAGTTCTTC.

The chain links TRBV4-1 to TRBJ1-5, with D uncertain. Trimming pared 0 bases from V and 4 bases from J, leaving 4 bases between. Germline loops: CDR1 MGHRA, CDR2 YSYEKL. The CDR3 has 13 amino acids. The CDR3 spells CASSQDPNQPQHF. For the CDR3, the DNA is TGCGCCAGCAGCCAAGACCCGAATCAGCCCCAGCATTTT.

The CDR3 nucleotides read TGTGCCAGCAGTTTATGGCCGAGAAGTGAGCAGTTCTTC. As protein: CASSLWPRSEQFF. The rearrangement links TRBV28 to TRBJ2-1; D gene uncertain. Germline V CDR1 and CDR2: MDHEN, SYDVKM. V lost 0 bases, J lost 9 bases, and 9 bases lay in between. The CDR3 runs 13 residues.

In this sample, this clonotype turned up many times. The gene calls are TRBV12-3 or TRBV12-4 and TRBJ2-3; D perhaps matches TRBD2 (5 bases). CDR3 size: 13 residues. Trimming left V 1 base short and J 7 bases short, with 9 bases between. CDR3: CASSLGGFNTQYF. CDR3 coding DNA: TGTGCCAGCAGTTTAGGAGGGTTTAATACGCAGTATTTT.

V and J are TRBV5-1 and TRBJ2-2, with 10 bases lining up with TRBD2. CDR3 length equals 16 residues. The germline V gene has CDR1 SGHRS and CDR2 YFSETQ. Trimming cost V 4 bases and J 5 bases; bases outside gene matches: 8. The chain's CDR3 is CASSRSSGSRTGELFF. The CDR3 DNA reads TGCGCCAGCAGCCGTTCTAGCGGGAGTCGGACCGGGGAGCTGTTTTTT.

This clonotype was seen only a few times. The chain links TRBV18 to TRBJ1-1, with D perhaps TRBD1 (5 bases). CDR3 size: 13 residues. Germline V gene lookup returns CDR1 KGHSH and CDR2 LQKENI. The germline V and J ends were trimmed by 0 bases and 10 bases, with 12 bases remaining between them. The CDR3 loop reads CASSPPDVGAAFF. The CDR3 bases are TGTGCCAGCTCACCACCGGATGTCGGGGCAGCTTTCTTT.

This clonotype was picked up many times. V and J are TRBV5-1 and TRBJ2-1, with 16 bases aligning to TRBD2. J was trimmed by 7 bases and V by 5 bases; bases with no gene match: 3. The CDR3 is 15 amino acids. Germline loops: CDR1 SGHRS, CDR2 YFSETQ. The CDR3 nucleotides read TGCGCCAGCAGGGGGACTAGCGGGAGGGGAAATGAGCAGTTCTTC. As protein: CASRGTSGRGNEQFF.

This clonotype was observed a few times. The gene calls are TRBV29-1 and TRBJ2-5, with D tentatively TRBD2 (5 bases). The germline V gene has CDR1 SQVTM and CDR2 ANQGSEA. The ends were cut back, 1 base at V and 7 bases at J, with 13 bases in the middle. There are 13 residues in the CDR3. The CDR3 nucleotides are TGCAGCGTTGAAGTGGGAGACGAGGGGACCCAGTACTTC. Translating it yields CSVEVGDEGTQYF.

This clonotype occurred a few times. The CDR3 region is CASSQEGLAGATYNEQFF. The CDR3 region has the DNA TGCGCCAGCAGCCAAGAAGGGCTAGCGGGAGCGACCTACAATGAGCAGTTCTTC. The chain carries TRBV4-1 and TRBJ2-1, with 10 bases matching TRBD2. Looked up from germline, CDR1 is MGHRA and CDR2 is YSYEKL. Germline trimming cut 0 bases from V and 2 bases from J; bases unmatched to any gene: 7. The CDR3 has 18 residues.

The chain uses TRBV11-1 and TRBJ1-3; TRBD1 matches 7 bases. J was trimmed by 0 bases and V by 4 bases; bases with no gene match: 15. The CDR3 runs 19 residues. The V gene's germline CDR1 is SGHAT and CDR2 FQDESV (reference sequence). CDR3 sequence reads: CASSYLRGDLVYSGNTIYF. The DNA for the CDR3 is TGTGCCAGCAGCTATCTCAGGGGGGATCTCGTATACTCTGGAAACACCATATATTTT.

The chain combines TRBV27 with TRBJ1-5, with D hard to call. V lost 2 bases and J 5 bases, leaving 7 bases between the germline ends. The CDR3 totals 13 residues. The V gene's germline CDR1 is MNHEY and CDR2 SMNVEV (reference sequence). The CDR3 sequence: CASSLAGYQPQHF. CDR3 nucleotides: TGTGCCAGCAGTTTAGCAGGCTATCAGCCCCAGCATTTT.